What follows describes a single T cell receptor beta chain. Profiled with immunoSEQ multiplex PCR; TCRdb holds only in-frame clones, not every one. The profile shows 180,000 or so clones, around 79% of them singletons. This entry is derived from a study of blood T cell repertoires in COVID-19. J gave up 6 bases and V 5 bases, and 14 bases lay outside the gene matches. Germline CDR1 SEHNR, CDR2 FQNEAQ (reference sequence). The CDR3 runs 16 residues. The sequence was obtained from a man aged 50-59 years who had recovered from COVID-19. Material: PBMCs or T cells enriched from blood (not recorded which). V is TRBV7-9 and J is TRBJ2-7; 9 positions agree with TRBD2. DNA of the CDR3: TGTGCCAGCAGCCGTAGAGGGAGAGCGGGAGGCGGCGAGCAGTACTTC. Its translation: CASSRRGRAGGGEQYF.